This record concerns one TCR beta chain sequence. The antigen remains undetermined. This entry belongs to a study of T cells in Graves' hyperthyroidism and ophthalmopathy. Points from the study as a whole: The model's output predicted ophthalmopathy at a median of roughly 6 months prior to onset. Blood also showed most of the thyroid clonotypes that were expanded above 0.001.

CDR3 size: 15 residues. The germline V gene encodes CDR1 SGHTA and CDR2 FQGNSA. The V end was cut by 6 bases, the J end by 8 bases, with 17 bases between. The source material, RNA transcripts, was used to amplify TCR beta CDR3 regions. The HTBI primer set drove a first-round RT-PCR of the TCR CDR3. Using its own MiXCR run on the multiplex PCR reads, TCRdb lists one record per CDR3 protein. The sample includes 550,000 to 600,000 distinct CDR3 sequences, approximately 44% seen only once; the top ten take 15% to 20%. The study left out patients who had uncontrolled infection, other autoimmune disease, pregnancy or lactation. Diagnoses were established using clinical symptoms, serum thyroxine and TRAb, thyroid ultrasound and orbital computed tomography.

The sequence was collected from an adult woman with Graves' disease, either hyperthyroidism or ophthalmopathy (not recorded which). The sequenced material came from peripheral blood or thyroid tissue (not recorded which). The V gene is TRBV7-2, the J gene TRBJ2-6; D remains ambiguous. CDR3 DNA sequence: TGTGCCAGCAGTGTAGACACAGTCGGTTCCAACGTCCTGACTTTC. This codes for CASSVDTVGSNVLTF.